This T cell receptor (beta chain) emerged from a study of identical twins. Germline assignment: CDR1 LNHDA and CDR2 SQIVND (reference sequence). The CDR3 length is 14 residues. Trimming removed 3 bases from V and 9 bases from J; junction bases left unmatched: 8. MiXCR, run by TCRdb on the 5' RACE reads, gives a single entry per CDR3 protein. Of approximately 410,000 distinct CDR3 sequences in the sample, roughly 18% are singletons; the top ten hold roughly 12%. The table lists this clonotype with a few counts. The chain uses TRBV19 and TRBJ2-1; 7 nucleotides line up with TRBD2. The sequence came from a man aged 45-60 years in good health. What was sequenced was naive T cells sorted from blood. CDR3 sequence (DNA): TGTGCCAGTAGTATCCTCGGCGGGAGTATTGAGCAGTTCTTC. Translation: CASSILGGSIEQFF.